The clone carrying this T cell receptor (beta chain) appeared a few times. Its target is unknown. The sample comes from a study of cytomegalovirus exposure and HLA in healthy donors. V was shortened by 6 bases and J by 7 bases, with 10 bases between the two germline ends. The CDR3 loop spans 12 amino acids. From germline, CDR1 is SGHTA and CDR2 FQGNSA. PCR used 60 Vbeta primers and 13 Jbeta primers. The data were produced by immunoSEQ multiplex PCR, yet TCRdb's version contains in-frame clones alone and is incomplete. The sample records 100,000 or so clones, 60% to 75% being singletons. Study-level findings and limits: High specificity and sensitivity for cytomegalovirus status were reported for the classifier. Later analysis associated a missense DCLRE1C variant with TCR beta V- and J-gene trimming. The Asian-associated ancestry cluster reportedly had fewer N-insertions than the approximately 610-donor mean in a later analysis.

The chain links TRBV7-2 to TRBJ2-1; possible D gene TRBD2, 5 bases. The TCR sequence derives from a man aged 50 or older in good health and CMV-seronegative. Sequenced input: PBMCs. The CDR3 reads CASRGEVNEQFF. The CDR3 DNA reads TGTGCCAGCAGGGGAGAGGTGAATGAGCAGTTCTTC. The full variable domain, completed using reference TRBV7-2 and TRBJ2-1, is GAGVSQSPSNKVTEKGKDVELRCDPISGHTALYWYRQSLGQGLEFLIYFQGNSAPDKSGLPSDRFSAERTGGSVSTLTIQRTQQEDSAVYLCASRGEVNEQFFGPGTRLTVL.